This T cell receptor beta chain was captured by sequencing in a study of blood T cell repertoires in COVID-19. The CDR3 has 13 amino acids. Germline V gene data show CDR1 as MNHNY and CDR2 as SVGAGI (reference sequence). The V and J ends lost 6 bases and 8 bases respectively, with 14 bases between them. Authors' data handling: For nucleated cells, counts were estimated from reference gene primer amplification. Method: immunoSEQ multiplex PCR; TCRdb's copy keeps in-frame clones and lacks some. D and trimming were read from the DNA, whereas the V and J calls and clone size are those reported in that table. This table holds tens of thousands of clones, roughly nine tenths found once.

The sample consisted of peripheral blood. This receptor was identified in an older man with acute or convalescent COVID-19. The J gene is TRBJ1-5, the V gene TRBV6-6; D is perhaps TRBD1 (5 bases). CDR3 in amino acids: CASSLGGDKPQHF. In DNA, the CDR3 is TGTGCCAGCAGCCTGGGGGGGGATAAGCCCCAGCATTTT.